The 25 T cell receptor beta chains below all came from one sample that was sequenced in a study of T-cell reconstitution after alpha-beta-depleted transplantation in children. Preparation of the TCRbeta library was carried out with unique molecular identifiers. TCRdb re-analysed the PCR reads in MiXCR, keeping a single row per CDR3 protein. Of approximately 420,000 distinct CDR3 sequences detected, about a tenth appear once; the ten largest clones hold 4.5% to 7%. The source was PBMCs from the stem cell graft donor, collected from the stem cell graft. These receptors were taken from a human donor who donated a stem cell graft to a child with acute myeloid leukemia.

The CDR3 DNA follows: TGCAGTGCTAGAATTATAGCGGGAACCTACTACAATGAGCAGTTCTTC. Its translation: CSARIIAGTYYNEQFF. The rearrangement joins TRBV20-1 to TRBJ2-1, with TRBD2 identical over 8 bases. Trimming cost V 2 bases and J 3 bases; bases outside gene matches: 9. The CDR3 has 16 residues. Looked up from germline, CDR1 is DFQATT and CDR2 is SNEGSKA (reference sequence).

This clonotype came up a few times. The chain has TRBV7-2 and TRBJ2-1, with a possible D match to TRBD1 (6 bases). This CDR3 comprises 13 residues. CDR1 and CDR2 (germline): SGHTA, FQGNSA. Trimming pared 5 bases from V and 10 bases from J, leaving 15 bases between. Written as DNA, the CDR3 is TGTGCCAGCAGCGTTCAACAGGGACGAGAGCAGTTCTTC. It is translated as CASSVQQGREQFF.

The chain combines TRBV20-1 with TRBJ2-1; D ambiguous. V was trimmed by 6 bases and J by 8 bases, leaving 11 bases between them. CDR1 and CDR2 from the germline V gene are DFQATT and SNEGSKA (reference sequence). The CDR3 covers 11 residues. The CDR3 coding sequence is TGCAGTGCGGCTCTCCGACATGAGCAGTTCTTC. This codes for CSAALRHEQFF.

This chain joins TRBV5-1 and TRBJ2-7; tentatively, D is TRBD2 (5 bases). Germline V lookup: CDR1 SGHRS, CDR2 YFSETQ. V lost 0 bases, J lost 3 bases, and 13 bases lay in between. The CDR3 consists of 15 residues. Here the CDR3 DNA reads TGCGCCAGCAGCTTGGCCTCAGCGGCGGACTACGAGCAGTACTTC. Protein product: CASSLASAADYEQYF.

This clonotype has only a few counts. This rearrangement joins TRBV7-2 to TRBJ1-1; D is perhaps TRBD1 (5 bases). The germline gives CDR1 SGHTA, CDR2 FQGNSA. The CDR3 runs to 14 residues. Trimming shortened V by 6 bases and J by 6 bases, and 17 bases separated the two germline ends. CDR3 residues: CASSLQGVGAEAFF. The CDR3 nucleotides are TGTGCCAGCAGTTTACAAGGGGTCGGCGCTGAAGCTTTCTTT. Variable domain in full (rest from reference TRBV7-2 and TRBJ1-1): GAGVSQSPSNKVTEKGKDVELRCDPISGHTALYWYRQSLGQGLEFLIYFQGNSAPDKSGLPSDRFSAERTGGSVSTLTIQRTQQEDSAVYLCASSLQGVGAEAFFGQGTRLTVV.

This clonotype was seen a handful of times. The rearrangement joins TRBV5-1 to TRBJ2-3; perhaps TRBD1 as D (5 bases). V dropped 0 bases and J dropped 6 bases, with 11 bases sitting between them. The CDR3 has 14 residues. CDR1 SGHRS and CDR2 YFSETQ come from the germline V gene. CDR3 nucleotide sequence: TGCGCCAGCAGCTTGGACACTCCAGGGGATACGCAGTATTTT. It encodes CASSLDTPGDTQYF.

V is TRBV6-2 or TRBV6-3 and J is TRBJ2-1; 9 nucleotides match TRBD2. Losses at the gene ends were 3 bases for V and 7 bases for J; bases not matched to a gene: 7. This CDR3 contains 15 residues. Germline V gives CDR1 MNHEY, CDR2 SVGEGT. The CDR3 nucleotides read TGTGCCAGCAGTTATATAGCGGGAGTGAAGAATGAGCAGTTCTTC. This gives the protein CASSYIAGVKNEQFF.

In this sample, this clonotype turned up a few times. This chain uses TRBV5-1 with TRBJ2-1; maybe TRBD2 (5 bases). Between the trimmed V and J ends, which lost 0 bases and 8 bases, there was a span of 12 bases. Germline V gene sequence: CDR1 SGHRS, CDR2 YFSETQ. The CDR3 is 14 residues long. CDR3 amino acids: CASSLDGSRDEQFF. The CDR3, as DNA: TGCGCCAGCAGCTTGGATGGGAGTAGGGATGAGCAGTTCTTC.

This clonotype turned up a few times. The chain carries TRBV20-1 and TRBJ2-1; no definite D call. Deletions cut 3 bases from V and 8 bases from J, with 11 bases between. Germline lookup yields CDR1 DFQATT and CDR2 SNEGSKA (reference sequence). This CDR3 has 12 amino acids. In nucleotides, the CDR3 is TGCAGTGCTAGTTCAGCTTTGCATGAGCAGTTCTTC. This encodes CSASSALHEQFF.

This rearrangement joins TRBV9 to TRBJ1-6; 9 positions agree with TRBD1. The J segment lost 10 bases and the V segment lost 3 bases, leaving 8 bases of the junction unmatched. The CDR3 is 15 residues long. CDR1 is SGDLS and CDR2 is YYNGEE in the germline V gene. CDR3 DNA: TGTGCCAGCAGCGCTACAGGGGGCGCTTCCTCACCCCTCCACTTT. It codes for CASSATGGASSPLHF.

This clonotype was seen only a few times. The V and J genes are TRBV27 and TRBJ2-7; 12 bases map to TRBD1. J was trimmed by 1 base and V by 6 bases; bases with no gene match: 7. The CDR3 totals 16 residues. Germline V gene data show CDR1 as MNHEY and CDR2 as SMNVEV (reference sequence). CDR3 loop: CASRRMGQGASYEQYF. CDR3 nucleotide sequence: TGTGCCAGCAGACGAATGGGACAGGGGGCATCCTACGAGCAGTACTTC.

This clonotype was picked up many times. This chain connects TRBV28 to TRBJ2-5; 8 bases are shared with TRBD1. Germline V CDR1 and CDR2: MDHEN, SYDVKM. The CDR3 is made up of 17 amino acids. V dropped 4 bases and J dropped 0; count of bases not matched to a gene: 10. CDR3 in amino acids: CASSSDRDRRYQETQYF. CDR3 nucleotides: TGTGCCAGCAGTTCGGACCGGGACAGGAGATACCAAGAGACCCAGTACTTC.

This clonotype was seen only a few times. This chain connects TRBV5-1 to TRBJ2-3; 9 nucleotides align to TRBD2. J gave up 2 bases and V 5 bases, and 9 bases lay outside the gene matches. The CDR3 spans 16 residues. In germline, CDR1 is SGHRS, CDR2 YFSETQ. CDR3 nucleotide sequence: TGCGCCAGCAGGGAGAGAGCGGGGGGACTCACAGATACGCAGTATTTT. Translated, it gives CASRERAGGLTDTQYF. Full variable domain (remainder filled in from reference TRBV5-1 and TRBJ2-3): KAGVTQTPRYLIKTRGQQVTLSCSPISGHRSVSWYQQTPGQGLQFLFEYFSETQRNKGNFPGRFSGRQFSNSRSEMNVSTLELGDSALYLCASRERAGGLTDTQYFGPGTRLTVL.

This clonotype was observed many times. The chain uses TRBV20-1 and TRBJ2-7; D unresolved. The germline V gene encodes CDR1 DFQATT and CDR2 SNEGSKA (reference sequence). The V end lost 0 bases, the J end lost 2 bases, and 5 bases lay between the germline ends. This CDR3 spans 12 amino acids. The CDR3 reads CSARDQTYEQYF. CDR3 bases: TGCAGTGCTAGAGATCAGACCTACGAGCAGTACTTC.

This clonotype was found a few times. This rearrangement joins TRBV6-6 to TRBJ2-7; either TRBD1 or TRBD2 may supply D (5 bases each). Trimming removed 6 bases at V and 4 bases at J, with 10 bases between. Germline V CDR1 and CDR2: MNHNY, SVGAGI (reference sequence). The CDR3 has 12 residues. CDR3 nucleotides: TGTGCCAGCAGAGGGACCTTATACGAGCAGTACGTC. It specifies CASRGTLYEQYV.

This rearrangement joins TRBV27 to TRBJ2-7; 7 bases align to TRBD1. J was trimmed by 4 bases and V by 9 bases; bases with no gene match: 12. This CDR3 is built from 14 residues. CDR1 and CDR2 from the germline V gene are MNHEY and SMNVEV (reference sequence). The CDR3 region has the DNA TGTGCCAGTGCAGGAGCAGGGGGTAGGTACGAGCAGTACGTC. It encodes CASAGAGGRYEQYV.

CDR3 region: CSARDFGVSGANVLTF. The DNA of the CDR3 is TGCAGTGCTAGAGATTTCGGGGTCTCTGGGGCCAACGTCCTGACTTTC. The chain couples TRBV20-1 to TRBJ2-6; the D gene is possibly TRBD2 (5 bases). Germline CDR1 DFQATT, CDR2 SNEGSKA (reference sequence). This CDR3 is built from 16 residues. Trimming took 0 bases from V and 0 from J, leaving 9 bases between them.

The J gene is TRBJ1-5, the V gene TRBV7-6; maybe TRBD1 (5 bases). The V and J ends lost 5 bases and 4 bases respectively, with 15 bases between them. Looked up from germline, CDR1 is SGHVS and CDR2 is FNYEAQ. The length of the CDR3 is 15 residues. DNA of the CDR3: TGTGCCAGCAGCCCCAATTATGCAGGGAATCAGCCCCAGCATTTT. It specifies CASSPNYAGNQPQHF.

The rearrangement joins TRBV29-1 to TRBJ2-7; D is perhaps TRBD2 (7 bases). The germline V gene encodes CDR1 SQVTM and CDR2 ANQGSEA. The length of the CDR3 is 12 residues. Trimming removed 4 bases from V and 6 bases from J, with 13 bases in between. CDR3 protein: CSVAGGRAEQYF. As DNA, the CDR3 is TGCAGCGTTGCGGGGGGCAGGGCCGAGCAGTACTTC.

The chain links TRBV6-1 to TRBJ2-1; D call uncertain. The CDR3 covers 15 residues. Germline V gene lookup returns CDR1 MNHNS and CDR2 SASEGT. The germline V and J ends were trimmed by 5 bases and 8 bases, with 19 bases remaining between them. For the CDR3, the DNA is TGTGCCAGCAGTAAACGAGGCGACGCTCAGGATGAGCAGTTCTTC. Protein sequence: CASSKRGDAQDEQFF.

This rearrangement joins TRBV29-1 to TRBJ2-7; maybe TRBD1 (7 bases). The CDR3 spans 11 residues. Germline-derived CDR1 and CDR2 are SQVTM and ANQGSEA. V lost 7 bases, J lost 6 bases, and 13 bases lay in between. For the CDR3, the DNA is TGCAGCGCCCAGGGGGGTCGCGAGCAGTACTTC. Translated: CSAQGGREQYF.

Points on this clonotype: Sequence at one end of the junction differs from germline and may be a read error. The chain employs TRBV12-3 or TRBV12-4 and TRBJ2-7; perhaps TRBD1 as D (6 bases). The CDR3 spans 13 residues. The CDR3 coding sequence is TGTGCCAGCAGTGGGGCCGGGACAACCTCCTGGGACTTC. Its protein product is CASSGAGTTSWDF.

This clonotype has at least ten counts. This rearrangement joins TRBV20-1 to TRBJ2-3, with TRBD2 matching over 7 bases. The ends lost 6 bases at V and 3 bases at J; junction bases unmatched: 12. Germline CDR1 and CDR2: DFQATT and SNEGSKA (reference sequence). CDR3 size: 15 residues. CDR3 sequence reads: CSATREGPWTDTQYF. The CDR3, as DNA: TGCAGTGCGACGAGGGAGGGCCCTTGGACAGATACGCAGTATTTT.

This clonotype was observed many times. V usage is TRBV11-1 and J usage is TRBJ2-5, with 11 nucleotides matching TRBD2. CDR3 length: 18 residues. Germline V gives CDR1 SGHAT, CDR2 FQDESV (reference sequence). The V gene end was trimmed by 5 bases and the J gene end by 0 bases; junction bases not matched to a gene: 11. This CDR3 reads CASSPSRLAGLHQETQYF. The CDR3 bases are TGTGCCAGCAGCCCATCTCGACTAGCGGGATTGCACCAAGAGACCCAGTACTTC.

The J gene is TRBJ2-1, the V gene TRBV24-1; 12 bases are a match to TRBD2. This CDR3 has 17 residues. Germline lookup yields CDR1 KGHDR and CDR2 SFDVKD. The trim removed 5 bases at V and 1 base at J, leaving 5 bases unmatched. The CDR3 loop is CATSGASGRGSYNEQFF. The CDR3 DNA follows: TGTGCCACCAGTGGGGCTAGCGGGAGGGGATCCTACAATGAGCAGTTCTTC.